This T cell receptor beta chain was found in a study of cytomegalovirus exposure and HLA in healthy donors. Germline-derived CDR1 and CDR2 are SQVTM and ANQGSEA. The V end lost 6 bases, the J end lost 0 bases, and 11 bases lay between the germline ends. The length of the CDR3 is 13 residues. Amplification used 60 Vbeta primers and 13 Jbeta primers. Sequenced by immunoSEQ multiplex PCR; TCRdb stores in-frame clones only, minus some. The sample holds some 120,000 clones, roughly two thirds seen once. This clone occurred a few times. Input material: PBMCs. The TCR comes from a man aged 25-45 years in good health and CMV-seropositive. The chain uses TRBV29-1 and TRBJ2-5; D possibly corresponds to TRBD2 (6 bases). CDR3 in DNA: TGCAGCGTGAGCCGGGGGAACCAAGAGACCCAGTACTTC. It is translated as CSVSRGNQETQYF.